The source of this TCR beta chain is a study of cytotoxic CD8 clonotypes in ibrutinib-treated CLL. Whole-study context: Mean values per sample were some 250,000 productive templates and tens of thousands of productive rearrangements.

CDR3 length: 15 residues. Trimming shortened V by 0 bases and J by 3 bases, and 12 bases separated the two germline ends. CDR1 is WNHNN, CDR2 SYGVQD, per germline (reference sequence). Clones were sequenced by immunoSEQ multiplex PCR, and TCRdb holds only the in-frame ones, with some missing. The data contain a few hundred thousand clones, roughly 85% of them singletons. Notes on this clone: Antigen specificity is unknown.

Study-level findings and limits: The study found clonality rose at ibrutinib response, then fell toward baseline at progression. Public clonotypes (which were uncommon) either contracted or remained stable on treatment. Sustained-remission and progressing patients had unequal sampling times.

The receptor's source is a human donor with chronic lymphocytic leukemia. The genes are TRBV10-1 and TRBJ2-7; D ambiguous. The sequenced sample was PBMCs, obtained before ibrutinib treatment. Here the CDR3 DNA reads TGCGCCAGCAGTGAGTCCGCAGTTATTGACTACGAGCAGTACTTC. This codes for CASSESAVIDYEQYF.